Listed below are T cell receptor beta chains from one sample, sequenced in a study of blood T cell repertoires in COVID-19. The method was immunoSEQ multiplex PCR; TCRdb's version includes in-frame clones alone and lacks a portion of them. The table records about 250,000 clones, 86% of them present only once. The specimen was peripheral blood. These receptors all stem from a woman aged 60 to 75 who had recovered from COVID-19. The CDR3 runs from the conserved cysteine through the conserved F or W. The D gene is left open where the match is weak. The listing skips clone size in some rows; elsewhere it reads once, few, many or a size class.

d_gene: TRBD1; abundance: NA; v_gene: TRBV19; j_gene: TRBJ2-5; CDR3aa: CASSKQGAETQYF; CDR3nt: TGTGCCAGTAGTAAACAGGGGGCAGAGACCCAGTACTTC
d_gene: TRBD1; abundance: NA; v_gene: TRBV11-2; j_gene: TRBJ1-2; CDR3aa: CASSWGQGTGYTF; CDR3nt: TGTGCCAGCAGCTGGGGACAGGGAACAGGCTACACCTTC
d_gene: TRBD1; abundance: NA; v_gene: TRBV5-6; j_gene: TRBJ2-7; CDR3aa: CASSLGTGPTEYF; CDR3nt: TGTGCCAGCAGCTTGGGGACAGGGCCCACGGAGTACTTC
d_gene: TRBD1; abundance: NA; v_gene: TRBV2; j_gene: TRBJ2-2; CDR3aa: CASRAYNRGRNTGELFF; CDR3nt: TGTGCCAGCAGGGCCTATAACAGGGGAAGGAACACCGGGGAGCTGTTTTTT
d_gene: NA; abundance: NA; v_gene: TRBV5-1; j_gene: TRBJ2-3; CDR3aa: CASSFGARGDTQYF; CDR3nt: TGCGCCAGCAGCTTTGGCGCCCGGGGAGATACGCAGTATTTT
d_gene: NA; abundance: NA; v_gene: TRBV9; j_gene: TRBJ2-3; CDR3aa: CASSVADTDTQYF; CDR3nt: TGTGCCAGCAGCGTAGCAGACACAGATACGCAGTATTTT
d_gene: NA; abundance: once; v_gene: TRBV11-3; j_gene: TRBJ2-7; CDR3aa: CASSETGYEQYF; CDR3nt: TGTGCCAGCAGCGAAACAGGCTACGAGCAGTACTTC
d_gene: NA; abundance: few; v_gene: TRBV7-2; j_gene: TRBJ2-2; CDR3aa: CASSLRRPSGGELFF; CDR3nt: TGTGCCAGCAGTTTAAGGCGCCCGAGCGGTGGGGAGCTGTTTTTT
d_gene: TRBD1; abundance: NA; v_gene: TRBV7-3; j_gene: TRBJ2-3; CDR3aa: CASSSQGDPRFTDTQYF; CDR3nt: TGTGCCAGCAGCTCACAGGGGGACCCTCGCTTCACAGATACGCAGTATTTT
d_gene: TRBD1; abundance: NA; v_gene: TRBV25-1; j_gene: TRBJ2-1; CDR3aa: CASSEPRGGGYNEQFF; CDR3nt: TGTGCCAGCAGTGAACCCCGAGGGGGCGGGTACAATGAGCAGTTCTTC
d_gene: TRBD1; abundance: NA; v_gene: TRBV29-1; j_gene: TRBJ2-2; CDR3aa: CSAHSATGTYTGELFF; CDR3nt: TGCAGCGCCCACTCCGCGACAGGGACGTACACCGGGGAGCTGTTTTTT
d_gene: TRBD2; abundance: NA; v_gene: TRBV9; j_gene: TRBJ2-3; CDR3aa: CASSVLPASGGYTDTQYF; CDR3nt: TGTGCCAGCAGCGTATTGCCCGCTAGCGGGGGATACACAGATACGCAGTATTTT
d_gene: TRBD1; abundance: NA; v_gene: TRBV28; j_gene: TRBJ1-2; CDR3aa: CASSFQGAGGITGYTF; CDR3nt: TGTGCCAGCAGTTTCCAGGGGGCGGGCGGTATAACTGGCTACACCTTC
d_gene: NA; abundance: NA; v_gene: TRBV23-1; j_gene: TRBJ2-7; CDR3aa: CAIRVGCGRGWEQYF; CDR3nt: TGCGCCATTAGGGTCGGCTGTGGCCGGGGATGGGAGCAGTACTTC
d_gene: NA; abundance: NA; v_gene: TRBV18; j_gene: TRBJ2-7; CDR3aa: CASSPSRTPQGEQYF; CDR3nt: TGTGCCAGCTCACCATCGAGAACCCCCCAGGGCGAGCAGTACTTC
d_gene: TRBD1; abundance: once; v_gene: TRBV18; j_gene: TRBJ1-2; CDR3aa: CASSAPQDRVRNYGYTF; CDR3nt: TGTGCCAGCTCCGCACCACAGGACAGGGTACGGAACTATGGCTACACCTTC
d_gene: NA; abundance: NA; v_gene: TRBV4-3; j_gene: TRBJ2-7; CDR3aa: CASSQGVFSYEQYF; CDR3nt: TGCGCCAGCAGCCAAGGAGTGTTTTCCTACGAGCAGTACTTC
d_gene: NA; abundance: few; v_gene: TRBV6-6; j_gene: TRBJ1-5; CDR3aa: CASSYSYNSNQPQHF; CDR3nt: TGTGCCAGCAGTTACTCGTATAATAGCAATCAGCCCCAGCATTTT
d_gene: NA; abundance: NA; v_gene: TRBV7-8; j_gene: TRBJ2-3; CDR3aa: CASSLVSGADTDTQYF; CDR3nt: TGTGCCAGCAGCTTAGTATCTGGGGCAGACACAGATACGCAGTATTTT
d_gene: TRBD2; abundance: NA; v_gene: TRBV9; j_gene: TRBJ2-1; CDR3aa: CASSPSGGVYEQFF; CDR3nt: TGTGCCAGCAGCCCTAGCGGGGGGGTTTATGAGCAGTTCTTC
d_gene: NA; abundance: NA; v_gene: TRBV28; j_gene: TRBJ2-3; CDR3aa: CASSTRDTDTQYF; CDR3nt: TGTGCCAGCAGTACCCGAGACACAGATACGCAGTATTTT
d_gene: NA; abundance: NA; v_gene: TRBV7-7; j_gene: TRBJ2-3; CDR3aa: CASSLAPGDADTQYF; CDR3nt: TGTGCTAGCAGCTTGGCACCAGGGGATGCAGATACGCAGTATTTT
d_gene: TRBD1; abundance: NA; v_gene: TRBV18; j_gene: TRBJ2-7; CDR3aa: CASSPRDRDAYEQYF; CDR3nt: TGTGCCAGCTCGCCCCGGGACAGGGACGCCTACGAGCAGTACTTC
d_gene: NA; abundance: NA; v_gene: TRBV5-8; j_gene: TRBJ2-2; CDR3aa: CASSYTTIGTGELFF; CDR3nt: TGTGCCAGCAGCTATACCACAATTGGCACCGGGGAGCTGTTTTTT
d_gene: TRBD1; abundance: few; v_gene: TRBV5-1; j_gene: TRBJ1-6; CDR3aa: CASSSSPGTANNSPLHF; CDR3nt: TGCGCCAGCAGCTCGAGCCCAGGGACAGCCAATAATTCACCCCTCCACTTT
d_gene: NA; abundance: NA; v_gene: TRBV9; j_gene: TRBJ1-2; CDR3aa: CASSVSGGHGYTF; CDR3nt: TGTGCCAGCAGCGTATCCGGGGGGCATGGCTACACCTTC
d_gene: TRBD2; abundance: NA; v_gene: TRBV28; j_gene: TRBJ2-5; CDR3aa: CASSLGTSVFDGTQYF; CDR3nt: TGTGCCAGCAGTTTAGGGACTAGCGTGTTTGATGGGACCCAGTACTTC
d_gene: TRBD1; abundance: NA; v_gene: TRBV5-1; j_gene: TRBJ2-7; CDR3aa: CASSLAGSRGLSYEQYF; CDR3nt: TGCGCCAGCAGCTTGGCCGGAAGCAGGGGGCTCTCCTACGAGCAGTACTTC
d_gene: TRBD1; abundance: once; v_gene: TRBV11-3; j_gene: TRBJ2-6; CDR3aa: CASSPDRARSNVLTF; CDR3nt: TGTGCCAGCAGCCCGGACAGGGCTAGGTCCAACGTCCTGACTTTC
d_gene: TRBD2; abundance: NA; v_gene: TRBV7-2; j_gene: TRBJ2-1; CDR3aa: CASSTGTRVNEQFF; CDR3nt: TGTGCCAGCAGCACCGGGACTAGAGTCAATGAGCAGTTCTTC
d_gene: NA; abundance: few; v_gene: TRBV7-3; j_gene: TRBJ1-2; CDR3aa: CASSEQGTYGYTF; CDR3nt: TGTGCCAGCAGCGAGCAGGGGACATATGGCTACACCTTC
d_gene: TRBD1; abundance: NA; v_gene: TRBV20-1; j_gene: TRBJ1-5; CDR3aa: CSASPPGQDYSNQPQHF; CDR3nt: TGCAGTGCTAGTCCCCCGGGACAGGACTATAGCAATCAGCCCCAGCATTTT
d_gene: TRBD1; abundance: NA; v_gene: TRBV5-6; j_gene: TRBJ1-2; CDR3aa: CASSPLTGVLSGYTF; CDR3nt: TGTGCCAGCAGCCCCCTGACAGGGGTTCTATCTGGCTACACCTTC
d_gene: TRBD1; abundance: NA; v_gene: TRBV3-1/TRBV3-2; j_gene: TRBJ1-4; CDR3aa: CASSQGTHRGGRLFF; CDR3nt: TGTGCCAGCAGCCAAGGAACACACAGGGGCGGGCGACTGTTTTTT
d_gene: NA; abundance: NA; v_gene: TRBV5-4; j_gene: TRBJ2-2; CDR3aa: CASSPGRGPNTGELFF; CDR3nt: TGTGCCAGCAGCCCGGGAAGAGGTCCGAACACCGGGGAGCTGTTTTTT
d_gene: NA; abundance: NA; v_gene: TRBV11-2; j_gene: TRBJ2-5; CDR3aa: CASSLDLSGTQYF; CDR3nt: TGTGCCAGCAGCTTAGATCTATCGGGGACCCAGTACTTC
d_gene: TRBD2; abundance: NA; v_gene: TRBV9; j_gene: TRBJ2-1; CDR3aa: CASTLGTSGGHSYNEQFF; CDR3nt: TGTGCCAGCACCCTGGGAACTAGCGGGGGCCACTCCTACAATGAGCAGTTCTTC
d_gene: TRBD2; abundance: few; v_gene: TRBV7-3; j_gene: TRBJ2-3; CDR3aa: CASGTLAGGSTDTQYF; CDR3nt: TGTGCCAGCGGGACCCTAGCGGGGGGTTCTACAGATACGCAGTATTTT
d_gene: TRBD2; abundance: NA; v_gene: TRBV27; j_gene: TRBJ2-2; CDR3aa: CASRSPYSGPTGELFF; CDR3nt: TGTGCCAGCCGGTCCCCCTATAGCGGGCCGACCGGGGAGCTGTTTTTT
d_gene: TRBD2; abundance: few; v_gene: TRBV5-4; j_gene: TRBJ2-5; CDR3aa: CASSPRLAGAQETQYF; CDR3nt: TGTGCCAGCAGCCCCAGACTAGCGGGAGCTCAAGAGACCCAGTACTTC
d_gene: NA; abundance: NA; v_gene: TRBV5-4; j_gene: TRBJ2-3; CDR3aa: CASSAGSPSTDTQYF; CDR3nt: TGTGCCAGCAGCGCCGGGAGTCCATCCACAGATACGCAGTATTTT
d_gene: NA; abundance: once; v_gene: TRBV29-1; j_gene: TRBJ2-3; CDR3aa: CSAAPTWTSTDTQYF; CDR3nt: TGCAGCGCTGCCCCGACCTGGACTAGCACAGATACGCAGTATTTT
d_gene: NA; abundance: NA; v_gene: TRBV2; j_gene: TRBJ1-5; CDR3aa: CASRSQGLGNQPQHF; CDR3nt: TGTGCCAGCAGAAGTCAGGGGTTAGGCAATCAGCCCCAGCATTTT
d_gene: NA; abundance: NA; v_gene: TRBV24-1; j_gene: TRBJ1-4; CDR3aa: CATSDPTVKDEKLFF; CDR3nt: TGTGCCACCAGTGACCCGACTGTTAAGGATGAAAAACTGTTTTTT
d_gene: TRBD1; abundance: NA; v_gene: TRBV9; j_gene: TRBJ2-1; CDR3aa: CASSVGRKRQGAWYNEQFF; CDR3nt: TGTGCCAGCAGCGTAGGTAGGAAAAGACAGGGGGCCTGGTACAATGAGCAGTTCTTC
d_gene: NA; abundance: NA; v_gene: TRBV11-2; j_gene: TRBJ2-5; CDR3aa: CASSLTGRETQYF; CDR3nt: TGTGCCAGCAGCTTGACAGGGAGGGAGACCCAGTACTTC
d_gene: NA; abundance: NA; v_gene: TRBV24-1; j_gene: TRBJ2-5; CDR3aa: CATSEPRQGGAGQETQYF; CDR3nt: TGTGCCACCAGTGAGCCCCGCCAGGGGGGAGCGGGCCAAGAGACCCAGTACTTC
d_gene: NA; abundance: NA; v_gene: TRBV7-9; j_gene: TRBJ1-4; CDR3aa: CASSLTESNEKLFF; CDR3nt: TGTGCCAGCAGCTTGACAGAATCTAATGAAAAACTGTTTTTT
d_gene: TRBD2; abundance: once; v_gene: TRBV11-3; j_gene: TRBJ2-2; CDR3aa: CASSLRPGTSGGRTGELFF; CDR3nt: TGTGCCAGCAGCTTAAGGCCCGGGACTAGCGGGGGCAGGACCGGGGAGCTGTTTTTT